The rows below give T cell receptor beta chains drawn from one sample of a study of cytomegalovirus exposure and HLA in healthy donors. TCRdb's copy holds only in-frame clones and misses some; the assay was immunoSEQ multiplex PCR. The sample holds more than 110,000 clones, about 74% seen once. Sequenced material: PBMCs. All receptors come from a woman between 45 and 60 years old in good health and CMV-seronegative. CDR3s include the opening cysteine and the closing phenylalanine or tryptophan. The order of the fields is J gene, clone size, D gene, V gene, CDR3 protein, CDR3 DNA. D genes are given only for firm matches. Only part of the rows carry a size: once, few, many, or a class if the clone is expanded.

j_call: TRBJ1-6
clone_size: .
d_call: TRBD1
v_call: TRBV6-5
cdr3_aa: CASREDRVDNSPLHF
cdr3_nt: TGTGCCAGCAGGGAGGACAGGGTGGATAATTCACCCCTCCACTTT

j_call: TRBJ1-1
clone_size: .
d_call: .
v_call: TRBV6-1
cdr3_aa: CASTHMSGALAFF
cdr3_nt: TGTGCCAGCACCCATATGAGTGGGGCACTCGCTTTCTTT

j_call: TRBJ2-7
clone_size: .
d_call: .
v_call: TRBV6-1
cdr3_aa: CASSEETYEQYF
cdr3_nt: TGTGCCAGCAGTGAGGAGACTTACGAGCAGTACTTC

j_call: TRBJ2-5
clone_size: .
d_call: .
v_call: TRBV7-9
cdr3_aa: CASSLGRGIRQETQYF
cdr3_nt: TGTGCCAGCAGCTTAGGTAGAGGGATTCGACAAGAGACCCAGTACTTC

j_call: TRBJ1-2
clone_size: .
d_call: .
v_call: TRBV19
cdr3_aa: CASSPLGAGNLNYGYTF
cdr3_nt: TGTGCCAGTAGTCCCCTGGGGGCAGGAAACCTTAACTATGGCTACACCTTC

j_call: TRBJ2-7
clone_size: .
d_call: .
v_call: TRBV15
cdr3_aa: CATSRDPGGEYEQYF
cdr3_nt: TGTGCCACCAGCAGAGATCCGGGGGGCGAATACGAGCAGTACTTC

j_call: TRBJ1-6
clone_size: .
d_call: TRBD1
v_call: TRBV11-2
cdr3_aa: CASSLDAGGVSPLHF
cdr3_nt: TGTGCCAGCAGCTTAGATGCAGGGGGAGTTTCACCCCTCCACTTT

j_call: TRBJ1-2
clone_size: once
d_call: .
v_call: TRBV19
cdr3_aa: CASSRESGYYGYTF
cdr3_nt: TGTGCCAGTAGTAGAGAATCAGGATACTATGGCTACACCTTC

j_call: TRBJ2-5
clone_size: .
d_call: TRBD1
v_call: TRBV10-3
cdr3_aa: CAIRRLDRANQETQYF
cdr3_nt: TGTGCCATCAGACGGTTGGACAGGGCTAACCAAGAGACCCAGTACTTC

j_call: TRBJ1-1
clone_size: .
d_call: .
v_call: TRBV6-1
cdr3_aa: CASRTVQQGSEAFF
cdr3_nt: TGTGCCAGCAGGACCGTCCAACAGGGTTCTGAAGCTTTCTTT

j_call: TRBJ1-5
clone_size: .
d_call: .
v_call: TRBV7-2
cdr3_aa: CASSLVTGSNQPQHF
cdr3_nt: TGTGCCAGCAGCTTAGTAACAGGTAGCAATCAGCCCCAGCATTTT

j_call: TRBJ2-6
clone_size: .
d_call: TRBD1
v_call: TRBV4-1
cdr3_aa: CASSQGTGFGANVLTF
cdr3_nt: TGCGCCAGCAGCCAAGGGACAGGGTTTGGGGCCAACGTCCTGACTTTC

j_call: TRBJ1-2
clone_size: few
d_call: .
v_call: TRBV5-1
cdr3_aa: CASSLTGSGYTF
cdr3_nt: TGCGCCAGCAGCTTGACAGGGAGCGGCTACACCTTC

j_call: TRBJ2-7
clone_size: .
d_call: .
v_call: TRBV9
cdr3_aa: CASSVATGNSYEQYF
cdr3_nt: TGTGCCAGCAGCGTAGCTACAGGGAACTCCTACGAGCAGTACTTC

j_call: TRBJ2-1
clone_size: .
d_call: TRBD2
v_call: TRBV19
cdr3_aa: CASSMGLAGYNEQFF
cdr3_nt: TGTGCCAGTAGCATGGGACTAGCAGGGTACAATGAGCAGTTCTTC

j_call: TRBJ2-2
clone_size: few
d_call: .
v_call: TRBV7-9
cdr3_aa: CASSLRQGGGGELFF
cdr3_nt: TGTGCCAGCAGCTTAAGGCAGGGAGGAGGCGGGGAGCTGTTTTTT

j_call: TRBJ1-6
clone_size: .
d_call: .
v_call: TRBV2
cdr3_aa: CASSDHSGYKMGSPLHF
cdr3_nt: TGTGCCAGCAGTGACCACTCAGGGTATAAAATGGGGTCACCCCTCCACTTT

j_call: TRBJ1-2
clone_size: few
d_call: .
v_call: TRBV5-1
cdr3_aa: CASSLAPGINYGYTF
cdr3_nt: TGCGCCAGCAGCTTGGCCCCAGGGATTAACTATGGCTACACCTTC

j_call: TRBJ2-1
clone_size: few
d_call: .
v_call: TRBV6-1
cdr3_aa: CASSDLQIYNEQFF
cdr3_nt: TGTGCCAGCAGTGATCTACAGATTTACAATGAGCAGTTCTTC

j_call: TRBJ2-4
clone_size: .
d_call: TRBD1
v_call: TRBV12-5
cdr3_aa: CASGSGQGRKNIQYF
cdr3_nt: TGTGCTAGTGGTTCGGGACAGGGGCGTAAAAACATTCAGTACTTC

j_call: TRBJ1-2
clone_size: .
d_call: TRBD1
v_call: TRBV19
cdr3_aa: CASSLQGQGYYGYTF
cdr3_nt: TGTGCCAGTAGTCTGCAAGGACAGGGTTACTATGGCTACACCTTC

j_call: TRBJ1-1
clone_size: .
d_call: .
v_call: TRBV2
cdr3_aa: CASSFRGDDTEAFF
cdr3_nt: TGTGCCAGCAGTTTCCGTGGAGATGACACTGAAGCTTTCTTT

j_call: TRBJ1-5
clone_size: .
d_call: .
v_call: TRBV18
cdr3_aa: CASSPTPTGLHQPQHF
cdr3_nt: TGTGCCAGCTCACCAACCCCTACAGGTCTGCACCAGCCCCAGCATTTT

j_call: TRBJ1-1
clone_size: .
d_call: .
v_call: TRBV7-9
cdr3_aa: CASSLGGMNTEAFF
cdr3_nt: TGTGCCAGCAGCCTAGGAGGGATGAACACTGAAGCTTTCTTT